Below are 7 T cell receptor beta chains sequenced from a single sample in a study of control samples from healthy donors and cancer patients. Libraries were prepared by immunoSEQ multiplex PCR; TCRdb keeps only in-frame clonotypes and omits some of them. This table has some 41,000 clones, around 87% appearing once. Sequenced input: PBMCs. Receptors originate from a woman aged 60-70 years with lung cancer.

The V and J genes are TRBV2 and TRBJ2-5; 7 bases align to TRBD2. The germline V gene encodes CDR1 SNHLY and CDR2 FYNNEI. J gave up 2 bases and V 5 bases, and 11 bases lay outside the gene matches. CDR3 length equals 16 residues. CDR3 nucleotides: TGTGCCAGCAGTCTCTTACGAGCGGGACCACAAGAGACCCAGTACTTC. This translates into CASSLLRAGPQETQYF. The entire variable domain, with the rest obtained from reference TRBV2 and TRBJ2-5, is as follows: EPEVTQTPSHQVTQMGQEVILRCVPISNHLYFYWYRQILGQKVEFLVSFYNNEISEKSEIFDDQFSVERPDGSNFTLKIRSTKLEDSAMYFCASSLLRAGPQETQYFGPGTRLLVL.

This clone was detected only a few times. CDR3 region: CASSLGGDYTGELFF. In nucleotides, the CDR3 is TGTGCCAGCAGCTTGGGAGGGGACTACACCGGGGAGCTGTTTTTT. V gene TRBV5-6 combines with J gene TRBJ2-2; D is possibly TRBD2 (6 bases). V was cut by 0 bases and J by 3 bases, with 9 bases left in between. Germline V CDR1 and CDR2: SGHDT, YYEEEE. This CDR3 contains 15 residues.

The chain recombines TRBV2 with TRBJ2-3; TRBD1 matches 8 bases. The CDR3 sequence is 13 residues long. CDR1 is SNHLY and CDR2 is FYNNEI in the germline V gene. The ends lost 9 bases at V and 3 bases at J; junction bases unmatched: 5. This CDR3 is CASTRTGTDTQYF. The CDR3 DNA reads as TGTGCCAGTACCCGGACAGGGACAGATACGCAGTATTTT.

V gene TRBV30 combines with J gene TRBJ1-1; no definite D call. Trimming took off 0 bases at V and 1 base at J, with 6 bases between the two ends. CDR3 length: 13 residues. Germline CDR1 is GTSNPN and CDR2 is SVGIG (reference sequence). The CDR3, as DNA: TGTGCCTGGAGTGTATTGGGGAACACTGAAGCTTTCTTT. This encodes CAWSVLGNTEAFF.

The chain links TRBV6-5 to TRBJ2-2; D is ambiguous. The length of the CDR3 is 14 residues. In germline, CDR1 is MNHEY, CDR2 SVGAGI. Trimming cost V 7 bases and J 0 bases, with 9 bases left between them. DNA for the CDR3: TGTGCCAGCAAATGGGATTCGAACACCGGGGAGCTGTTTTTT. Amino acids: CASKWDSNTGELFF.

J is TRBJ2-2 and V is TRBV3-1 (or the pseudogene TRBV3-2); D unresolved. CDR1 is LGHDT and CDR2 is YNNKEL in the germline V gene (reference sequence). CDR3 size: 15 residues. The V gene lost 1 base and the J gene lost 5 bases, with 11 bases spanning the gap. The DNA of the CDR3 is TGTGCCAGCAGCCAAGCCGGTTTCGGGACCGGGGAGCTGTTTTTT. Amino acids: CASSQAGFGTGELFF.

The rearrangement joins TRBV7-2 to TRBJ1-2; possible D gene TRBD1, 6 bases. The germline CDR1 and CDR2 sequences are SGHTA and FQGNSA. The CDR3 runs to 12 residues. With 10 bases removed from V and 7 bases from J, the gap between germline ends came to 16 bases. CDR3 sequence reads: CATLGTGAGYTF. CDR3 sequence (DNA): TGTGCCACCTTGGGAACGGGGGCTGGCTACACCTTC.